The 3 T cell receptor beta chains reported below all come from one sample, sequenced in a study of cytomegalovirus exposure and HLA in healthy donors. 60 Vbeta and 13 Jbeta primers were used in PCR. Assay: immunoSEQ multiplex PCR; the TCRdb copy retains only in-frame clones and omits some. The sample has 60,000 to 75,000 clones, around 64% seen once. Material for sequencing was PBMCs. These receptors were collected from a woman in her fifties or sixties in good health and CMV-seronegative.

The rearrangement uses TRBV5-4 and TRBJ2-7; 9 positions match TRBD1. Looked up from germline, CDR1 is SGHNT and CDR2 is YYREEE (reference sequence). V shed 3 bases and J 3 bases; nucleotides not matched to a gene: 7. This CDR3 contains 15 residues. The CDR3 DNA sequence: TGTGCCAGCAGCTCGCTAACGGGACAGGGCTACGAGCAGTACTTC. It yields the protein CASSSLTGQGYEQYF. Full variable domain (rest looked up from reference TRBV5-4 and TRBJ2-7): ETGVTQSPTHLIKTRGQQVTLRCSSQSGHNTVSWYQQALGQGPQFIFQYYREEENGRGNFPPRFSGLQFPNYSSELNVNALELDDSALYLCASSSLTGQGYEQYFGPGTRLTVT.

Concerning this clone itself: One end of the junction is discordant with germline, which a read error may explain. This sequence joins TRBV4-1 and TRBJ2-5; D uncertain. Germline loops: CDR1 MGHRA, CDR2 YSYEKL. The CDR3 length is 13 residues. The CDR3 is CVSSQARLETQYF. CDR3 nucleotides: TGCGTCAGCAGCCAAGCGAGGCTAGAGACCCAGTACTTC.

The chain links TRBV6-5 to TRBJ2-7; D is possibly TRBD1 (5 bases). Germline CDR1 and CDR2: MNHEY and SVGAGI. V lost 0 bases to trimming and J lost 6 bases, with 15 bases between them. This CDR3 is 15 amino acids long. CDR3: CASSYSVLGQGEQYF. The CDR3 DNA reads TGTGCCAGCAGTTACTCGGTTCTGGGCCAGGGCGAGCAGTACTTC.